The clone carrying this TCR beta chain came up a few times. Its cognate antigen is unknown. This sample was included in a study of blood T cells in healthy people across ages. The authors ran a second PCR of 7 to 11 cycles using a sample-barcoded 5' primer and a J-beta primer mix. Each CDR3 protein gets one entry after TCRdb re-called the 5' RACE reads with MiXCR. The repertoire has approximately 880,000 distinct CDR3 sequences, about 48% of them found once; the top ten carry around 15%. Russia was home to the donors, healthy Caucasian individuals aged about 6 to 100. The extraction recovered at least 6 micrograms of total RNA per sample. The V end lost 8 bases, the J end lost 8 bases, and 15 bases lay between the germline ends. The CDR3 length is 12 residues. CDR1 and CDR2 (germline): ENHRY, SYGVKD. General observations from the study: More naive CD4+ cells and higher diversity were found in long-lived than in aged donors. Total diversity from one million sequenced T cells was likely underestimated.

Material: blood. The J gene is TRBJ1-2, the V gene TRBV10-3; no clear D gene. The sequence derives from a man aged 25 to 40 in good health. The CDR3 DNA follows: TGTGCCATCCACGGAGGAAACGGGGGCTACACCTTC. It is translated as CAIHGGNGGYTF.